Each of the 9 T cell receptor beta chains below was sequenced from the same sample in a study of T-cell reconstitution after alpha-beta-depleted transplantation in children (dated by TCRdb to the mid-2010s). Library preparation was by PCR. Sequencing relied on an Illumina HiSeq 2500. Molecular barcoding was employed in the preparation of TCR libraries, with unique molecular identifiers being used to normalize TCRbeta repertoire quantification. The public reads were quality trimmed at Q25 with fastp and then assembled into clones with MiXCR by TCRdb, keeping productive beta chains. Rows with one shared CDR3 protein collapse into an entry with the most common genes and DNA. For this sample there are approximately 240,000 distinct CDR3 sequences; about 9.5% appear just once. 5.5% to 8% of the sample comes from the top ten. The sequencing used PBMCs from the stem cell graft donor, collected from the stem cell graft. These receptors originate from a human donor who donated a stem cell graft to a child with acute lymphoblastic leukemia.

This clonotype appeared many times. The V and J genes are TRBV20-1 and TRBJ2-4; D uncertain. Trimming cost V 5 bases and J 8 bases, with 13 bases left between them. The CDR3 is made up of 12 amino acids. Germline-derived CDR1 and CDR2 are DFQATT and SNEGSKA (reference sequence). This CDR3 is CSALQDKDIQYF. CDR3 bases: TGCAGTGCTCTTCAGGATAAGGACATTCAGTACTTC.

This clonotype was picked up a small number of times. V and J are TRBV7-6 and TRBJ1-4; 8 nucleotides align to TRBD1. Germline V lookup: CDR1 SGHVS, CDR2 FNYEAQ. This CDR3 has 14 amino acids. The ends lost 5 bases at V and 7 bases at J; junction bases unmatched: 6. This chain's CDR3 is CASSHGQGFEKLFF. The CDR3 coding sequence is TGTGCCAGCAGCCACGGACAGGGCTTTGAAAAACTGTTTTTT.

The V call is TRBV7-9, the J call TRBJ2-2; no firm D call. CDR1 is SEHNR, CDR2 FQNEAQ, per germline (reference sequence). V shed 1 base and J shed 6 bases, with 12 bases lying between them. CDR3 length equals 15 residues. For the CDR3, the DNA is TGTGCCAGCAGCTTAGATCTCTCCGTGGCCGGGGAGCTGTTTTTT. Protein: CASSLDLSVAGELFF.

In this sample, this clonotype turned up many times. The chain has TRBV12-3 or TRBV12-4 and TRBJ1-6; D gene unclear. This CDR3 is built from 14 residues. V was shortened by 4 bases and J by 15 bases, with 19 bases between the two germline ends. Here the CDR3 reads CASSSSVSVGILHF. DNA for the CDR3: TGTGCCAGCAGTTCATCCGTCAGTGTCGGAATCCTCCACTTT.

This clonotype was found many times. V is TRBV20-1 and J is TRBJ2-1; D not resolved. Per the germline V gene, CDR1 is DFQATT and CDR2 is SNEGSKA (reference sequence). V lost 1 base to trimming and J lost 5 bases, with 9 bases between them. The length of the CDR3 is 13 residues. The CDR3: CSARGGRDNEQFF. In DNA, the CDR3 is TGCAGTGCTAGAGGCGGACGGGACAATGAGCAGTTCTTC.

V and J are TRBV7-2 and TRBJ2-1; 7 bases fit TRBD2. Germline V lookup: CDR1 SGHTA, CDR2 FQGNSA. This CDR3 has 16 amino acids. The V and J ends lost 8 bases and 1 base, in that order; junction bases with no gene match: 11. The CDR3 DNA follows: TGTGCCAGCGAATCTCAGGCGGGGGAGTCCTACAATGAGCAGTTCTTC. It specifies CASESQAGESYNEQFF. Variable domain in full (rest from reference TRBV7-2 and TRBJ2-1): GAGVSQSPSNKVTEKGKDVELRCDPISGHTALYWYRQSLGQGLEFLIYFQGNSAPDKSGLPSDRFSAERTGGSVSTLTIQRTQQEDSAVYLCASESQAGESYNEQFFGPGTRLTVL.

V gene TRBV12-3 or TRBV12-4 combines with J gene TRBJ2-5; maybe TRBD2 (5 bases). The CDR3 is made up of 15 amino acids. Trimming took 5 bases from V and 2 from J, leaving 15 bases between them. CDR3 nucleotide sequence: TGTGCCAGCAGTCTCGCGGGTCAGCAGCAAGAGACCCAGTACTTC. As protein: CASSLAGQQQETQYF.

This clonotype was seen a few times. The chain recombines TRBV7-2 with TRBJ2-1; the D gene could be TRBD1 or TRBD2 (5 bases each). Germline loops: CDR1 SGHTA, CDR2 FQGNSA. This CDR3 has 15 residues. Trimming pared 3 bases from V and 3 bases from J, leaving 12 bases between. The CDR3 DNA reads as TGTGCCAGCAGCTTCCGGGACGGCATCTACAATGAGCAGTTCTTC. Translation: CASSFRDGIYNEQFF. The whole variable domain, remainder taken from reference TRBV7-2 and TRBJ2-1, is GAGVSQSPSNKVTEKGKDVELRCDPISGHTALYWYRQSLGQGLEFLIYFQGNSAPDKSGLPSDRFSAERTGGSVSTLTIQRTQQEDSAVYLCASSFRDGIYNEQFFGPGTRLTVL.

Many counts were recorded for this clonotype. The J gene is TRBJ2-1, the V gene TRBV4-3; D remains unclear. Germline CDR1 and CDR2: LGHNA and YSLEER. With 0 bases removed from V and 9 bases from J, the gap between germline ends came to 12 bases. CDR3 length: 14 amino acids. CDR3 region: CASSQDRVPGEQFF. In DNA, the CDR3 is TGCGCCAGCAGCCAAGATAGGGTCCCGGGTGAGCAGTTCTTC.